The next 18 T cell receptor beta chains were all read from a single sample in a study of shared clonotypes between healthy human individuals (dated by TCRdb to 2018 to 2020). CD8 naive samples were obtained by positive selection for CCR7 among CD45RO-negative cells, yielding a CD45RA+CCR7+ population from which TemRA cells were excluded. Library preparation used the immunoSEQ multiplex PCR assay. TCRdb re-hosts the immuneACCESS table, in-frame sequences only. Its copies lack some clones; in the studies checked, an unresolved V gene accounts for under half of them, and the cause for the rest is not known. For this sample there are around 2,100,000 clones; less than 95% appear just once. Under 1.5% of the sample is held by the ten biggest clonotypes. Source material: naive CD8+ T cells sorted from blood. The cell subset or site tag for this specimen amounts to: CD45RA+CCR7+. These receptors came from a man aged 18 to 30 in good health.

The chain joins TRBV6-4 to TRBJ1-4, with D perhaps matching TRBD1 (5 bases). CDR1 is MRHNA, CDR2 SNTAGT, per germline. The CDR3 extends over 14 amino acids. Between the trimmed V and J ends, which lost 3 bases and 6 bases, there was a span of 11 bases. As DNA, the CDR3 is TGTGCCAGCAGTGAGGAAAGAGGGGATGAAAAACTGTTTTTT. This translates into CASSEERGDEKLFF.

CDR3 sequence reads: CSVSALNYGYTF. The CDR3 nucleotides read TGCAGCGTTTCGGCCCTTAACTATGGCTACACCTTC. The rearrangement uses TRBV29-1 and TRBJ1-2; D unresolved. The germline V and J ends were trimmed by 5 bases and 1 base, with 8 bases remaining between them. Germline CDR1 is SQVTM and CDR2 is ANQGSEA. This CDR3 has 12 residues.

The chain employs TRBV4-1 and TRBJ2-7; 9 bases are a match to TRBD1. This CDR3 is built from 15 residues. With V trimmed by 3 bases and J by 2 bases, 5 bases remained unmatched. Looked up from germline, CDR1 is MGHRA and CDR2 is YSYEKL. This CDR3 reads CASSHTGGPTYEQYF. As DNA, the CDR3 is TGCGCCAGCAGCCACACAGGGGGCCCTACCTACGAGCAGTACTTC.

This clone was counted a few times. The rearrangement links TRBV7-3 to TRBJ1-2; D ambiguous. Germline V gene lookup returns CDR1 SGHTA and CDR2 FQGTGA. The CDR3 is 13 amino acids. Trimming took off 7 bases at V and 1 base at J, with 10 bases between the two ends. CDR3 sequence reads: CASMGRGNYGYTF. The CDR3 region has the DNA TGTGCCAGCATGGGGAGAGGTAACTATGGCTACACCTTC.

J is TRBJ1-5 and V is TRBV27; D uncertain. Trimming left V 5 bases short and J 6 bases short, with 11 bases between. The CDR3 has 13 residues. In germline, CDR1 is MNHEY, CDR2 SMNVEV (reference sequence). The CDR3 nucleotides read TGTGCCAGCAGTGGTTGGGCTGGTCAGCCCCAGCATTTT. As protein: CASSGWAGQPQHF.

The CDR3 DNA sequence: TGTGCCATCAGTGAGTCGTCCTCGGCCAACGTCCTGACTTTC. Translation gives CAISESSSANVLTF. The rearrangement joins TRBV10-3 to TRBJ2-6, with no clear D. The CDR3 spans 14 residues. Germline loops: CDR1 ENHRY, CDR2 SYGVKD. V lost 0 bases to trimming and J lost 6 bases, with 6 bases between them.

The rearrangement joins TRBV6-6 to TRBJ1-1, with 9 bases lining up with TRBD1. Germline CDR1 reads MNHNY; CDR2 reads SVGAGI (reference sequence). V was clipped by 5 bases and J by 6 bases; unmatched bases: 10. The CDR3 is 15 amino acids. CDR3 amino acids: CASSHQRTGDAEAFF. The DNA of the CDR3 is TGTGCCAGCAGTCACCAAAGGACAGGGGACGCTGAAGCTTTCTTT.

Remarks on this clone: Other nucleotide sequences in the sample specify the same CDR3. The chain has TRBV7-9 and TRBJ2-7; 9 nucleotides line up with TRBD1. Germline CDR1 reads SEHNR; CDR2 reads FQNEAQ (reference sequence). The ends lost 5 bases at V and 0 bases at J; junction bases unmatched: 5. This CDR3 has 15 amino acids. In DNA form, the CDR3 reads TGTGCCAGCAGCCAGGGACAGGGTAGCTCCTACGAGCAGTACTTC. It translates to CASSQGQGSSYEQYF.

The chain is built from TRBV13 and TRBJ2-1; 7 positions agree with TRBD1. Germline lookup yields CDR1 PRHDT and CDR2 FYEKMQ (reference sequence). CDR3 length: 15 residues. The V gene end was trimmed by 2 bases and the J gene end by 5 bases; junction bases not matched to a gene: 6. The CDR3 coding sequence is TGTGCCAGCAGCTTAATGCCTAGGGGGCACAATGAGCAGTTCTTC. Translation: CASSLMPRGHNEQFF.

V is TRBV9 and J is TRBJ2-7; a possible D gene is TRBD1 (5 bases). CDR1 is SGDLS, CDR2 YYNGEE, per germline. There are 14 residues in the CDR3. Trimming shortened V by 4 bases and J by 5 bases, and 16 bases separated the two germline ends. CDR3 nucleotides: TGTGCCAGCAGCCCGCAGGGTCCAGTCCACGAGCAGTACTTC. Encoded protein: CASSPQGPVHEQYF.

The genes are TRBV5-4 and TRBJ2-7; D ambiguous. The ends were cut back, 2 bases at V and 4 bases at J, with 10 bases in the middle. Germline V gene lookup returns CDR1 SGHNT and CDR2 YYREEE (reference sequence). CDR3 size: 13 residues. The CDR3 sequence is CASSFGPQYEQYF. Written as DNA, the CDR3 is TGTGCCAGCAGCTTCGGACCACAGTACGAGCAGTACTTC.

The chain couples TRBV11-2 to TRBJ2-3, with 11 bases matching TRBD2. The CDR3 runs to 19 residues. V lost 1 base and J lost 2; bases outside the gene matches: 11. Germline V lookup: CDR1 SGHAT, CDR2 FQNNGV. The CDR3 sequence is CASSLGPSGGTGDTDTQYF. CDR3 coding DNA: TGTGCCAGCAGCTTAGGACCTAGCGGGGGGACGGGGGACACAGATACGCAGTATTTT.

The chain couples TRBV28 to TRBJ1-3, with D hard to call. The CDR3 is 14 amino acids. Trimming shortened V by 3 bases and J by 0 bases, and 6 bases separated the two germline ends. Germline lookup yields CDR1 MDHEN and CDR2 SYDVKM. The CDR3: CASSFQTSGNTIYF. The CDR3 bases are TGTGCCAGCAGTTTCCAGACCTCTGGAAACACCATATATTTT.

In its sample, this clone was seen once. Other DNA variants within this sample encode the same CDR3. J is TRBJ2-1 and V is TRBV5-1, with D uncertain. The length of the CDR3 is 13 residues. Trimming removed 0 bases from V and 8 bases from J, with 9 bases in between. Germline CDR1 reads SGHRS; CDR2 reads YFSETQ. The CDR3 bases are TGCGCCAGCAGCTTGGTGGGTGGTGATGAGCAGTTCTTC. It encodes CASSLVGGDEQFF.

CDR3 loop: CASSPAMGYGYTF. In nucleotides, the CDR3 is TGTGCCAGCAGCCCTGCTATGGGCTATGGCTACACCTTC. The chain links TRBV6-5 to TRBJ1-2, with D unclear. The V end was cut by 6 bases, the J end by 4 bases, with 12 bases between. Per germline, CDR1 MNHEY and CDR2 SVGAGI. The CDR3 runs 13 residues.

With respect to this clone: The sample contains more than one DNA sequence encoding this CDR3. The V call is TRBV19, the J call TRBJ1-1, with a tentative D call TRBD1 (5 bases). Germline assignment: CDR1 LNHDA and CDR2 SQIVND (reference sequence). V was cut by 5 bases and J by 4 bases, with 8 bases left in between. The CDR3 is 12 amino acids. The CDR3, as DNA: TGTGCCAGTAGTGATGGGGGCACTGAAGCTTTCTTT. It translates to CASSDGGTEAFF. The entire variable domain, with the rest obtained from reference TRBV19 and TRBJ1-1, is as follows: DGGITQSPKYLFRKEGQNVTLSCEQNLNHDAMYWYRQDPGQGLRLIYYSQIVNDFQKGDIAEGYSVSREKKESFPLTVTSAQKNPTAFYLCASSDGGTEAFFGQGTRLTVV.

The chain joins TRBV19 to TRBJ2-7; the D gene is possibly TRBD2 (5 bases). V dropped 3 bases and J dropped 2 bases, with 17 bases sitting between them. The CDR3 runs 16 residues. The V gene's germline CDR1 is LNHDA and CDR2 SQIVND (reference sequence). The DNA of the CDR3 is TGTGCCAGTAGTATCGACTTACGAACGGGGACCTACGAGCAGTACTTC. The encoded protein is CASSIDLRTGTYEQYF.

This clone has a single count. The gene calls are TRBV4-1 and TRBJ1-6; no clear D gene. Trimming removed 5 bases at V and 2 bases at J, with 13 bases between. The CDR3 runs 16 residues. Germline loops: CDR1 MGHRA, CDR2 YSYEKL. CDR3 region: CASSEVIGTYNSPLHF. As DNA, the CDR3 is TGCGCCAGCAGCGAAGTAATCGGGACCTATAATTCACCCCTCCACTTT.